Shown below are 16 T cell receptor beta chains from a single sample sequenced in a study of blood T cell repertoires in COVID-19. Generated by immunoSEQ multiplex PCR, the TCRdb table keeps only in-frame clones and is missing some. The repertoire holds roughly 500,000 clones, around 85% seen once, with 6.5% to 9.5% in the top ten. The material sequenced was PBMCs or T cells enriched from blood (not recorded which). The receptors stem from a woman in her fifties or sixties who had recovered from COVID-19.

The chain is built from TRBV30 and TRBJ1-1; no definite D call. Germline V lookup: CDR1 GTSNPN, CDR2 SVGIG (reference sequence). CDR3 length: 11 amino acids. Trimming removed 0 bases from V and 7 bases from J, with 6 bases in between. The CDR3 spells CAWSVGVEAFF. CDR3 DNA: TGTGCCTGGAGTGTAGGAGTTGAAGCTTTCTTT.

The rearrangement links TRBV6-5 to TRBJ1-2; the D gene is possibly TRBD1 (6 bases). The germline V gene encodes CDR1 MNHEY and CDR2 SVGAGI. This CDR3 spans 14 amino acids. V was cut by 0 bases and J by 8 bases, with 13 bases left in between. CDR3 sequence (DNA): TGTGCCAGCAGTTACTCCGGGACACCAAGAGGCTACACCTTC. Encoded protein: CASSYSGTPRGYTF.

CDR3 residues: CASSVGGSGVYEQYF. The CDR3 nucleotides are TGTGCCAGCAGCGTAGGGGGTAGCGGGGTATACGAGCAGTACTTC. The chain carries TRBV9 and TRBJ2-7, with 8 positions matching TRBD2. From germline, CDR1 is SGDLS and CDR2 YYNGEE. V shed 0 bases and J 4 bases; nucleotides not matched to a gene: 6. CDR3 length equals 15 residues.

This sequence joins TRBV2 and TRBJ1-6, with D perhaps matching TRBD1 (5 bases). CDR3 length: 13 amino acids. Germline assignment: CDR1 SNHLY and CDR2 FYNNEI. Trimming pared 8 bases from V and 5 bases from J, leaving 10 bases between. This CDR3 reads CASQGANNSPLHF. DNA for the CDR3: TGTGCCAGCCAGGGCGCGAATAATTCACCCCTCCACTTT.

The CDR3 bases are TGTGCCAGCAGCTTTATCAGGGGGGCGAATGAGCAGTTCTTC. Amino acid sequence: CASSFIRGANEQFF. V is TRBV11-2 and J is TRBJ2-1; possibly TRBD1 for D (7 bases). The germline gives CDR1 SGHAT, CDR2 FQNNGV. Trimming pared 3 bases from V and 7 bases from J, leaving 13 bases between. The CDR3 is 14 amino acids.

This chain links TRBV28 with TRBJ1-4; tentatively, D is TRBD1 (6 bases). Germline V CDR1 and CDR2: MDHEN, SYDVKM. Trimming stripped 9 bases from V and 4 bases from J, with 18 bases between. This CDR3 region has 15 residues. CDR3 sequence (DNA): TGTGCCAGTCAATCCCCGACAGGCTATAATGAAAAACTGTTTTTT. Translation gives CASQSPTGYNEKLFF.

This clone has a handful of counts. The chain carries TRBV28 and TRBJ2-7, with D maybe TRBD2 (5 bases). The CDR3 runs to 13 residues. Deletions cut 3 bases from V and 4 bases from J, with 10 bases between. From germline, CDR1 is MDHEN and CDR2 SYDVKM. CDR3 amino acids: CASSLVSGYEQYV. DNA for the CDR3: TGTGCCAGCAGTTTGGTGTCGGGGTACGAGCAGTACGTC.

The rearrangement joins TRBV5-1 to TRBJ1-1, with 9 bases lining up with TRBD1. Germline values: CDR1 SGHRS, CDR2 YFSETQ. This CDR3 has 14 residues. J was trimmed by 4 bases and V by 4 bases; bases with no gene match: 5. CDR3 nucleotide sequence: TGCGCCAGCAGCCCAGGGACAGGGATCACTGAAGCTTTCTTT. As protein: CASSPGTGITEAFF.

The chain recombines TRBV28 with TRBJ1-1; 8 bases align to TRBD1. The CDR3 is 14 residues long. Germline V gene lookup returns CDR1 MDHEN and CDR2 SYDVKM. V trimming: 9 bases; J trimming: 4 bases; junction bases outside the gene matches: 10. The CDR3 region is CASSPGGLGTEAFF. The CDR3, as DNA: TGTGCCAGTTCCCCAGGGGGCTTGGGCACTGAAGCTTTCTTT.

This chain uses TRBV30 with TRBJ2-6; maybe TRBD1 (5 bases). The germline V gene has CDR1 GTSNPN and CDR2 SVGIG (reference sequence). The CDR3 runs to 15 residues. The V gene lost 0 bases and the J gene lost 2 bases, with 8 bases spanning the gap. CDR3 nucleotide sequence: TGTGCCTGGAGTGTAGGGGCACCTGGGGCCAACGTCCTGACTTTC. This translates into CAWSVGAPGANVLTF.

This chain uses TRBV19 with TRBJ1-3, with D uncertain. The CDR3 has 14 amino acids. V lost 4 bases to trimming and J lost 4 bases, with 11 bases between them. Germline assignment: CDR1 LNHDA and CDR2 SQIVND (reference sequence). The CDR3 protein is CASSNEAAGNTIYF. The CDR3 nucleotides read TGTGCCAGTAGTAACGAGGCGGCGGGAAACACCATATATTTT.

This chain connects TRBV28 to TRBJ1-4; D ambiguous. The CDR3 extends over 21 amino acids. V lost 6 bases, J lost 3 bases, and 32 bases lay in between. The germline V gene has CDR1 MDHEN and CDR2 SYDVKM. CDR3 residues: CASSPGYLQRLRKVANEKLFF. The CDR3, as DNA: TGTGCCAGCAGCCCGGGGTATCTCCAACGGTTGCGGAAAGTAGCTAATGAAAAACTGTTTTTT.

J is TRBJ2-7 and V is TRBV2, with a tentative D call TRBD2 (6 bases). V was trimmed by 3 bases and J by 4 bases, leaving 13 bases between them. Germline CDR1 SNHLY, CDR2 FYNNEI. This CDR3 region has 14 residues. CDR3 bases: TGTGCCAGCAGTGATGCTGCGGGGTCTTACGAGCAGTACGTC. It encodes CASSDAAGSYEQYV.

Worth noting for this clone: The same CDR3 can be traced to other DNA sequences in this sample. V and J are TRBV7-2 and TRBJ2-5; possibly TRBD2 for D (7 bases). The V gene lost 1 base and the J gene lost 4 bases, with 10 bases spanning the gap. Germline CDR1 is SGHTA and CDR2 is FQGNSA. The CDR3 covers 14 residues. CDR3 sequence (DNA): TGTGCCAGCAGCTTAGGGGGAGGGGGAGAGACCCAGTACTTC. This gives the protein CASSLGGGGETQYF.

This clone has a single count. In nucleotides, the CDR3 is TGTGCCAGTAGTCCGGACAGCCTTTCCTACCTTTATAGCAATCAGCCCCAGCATTTT. Translation gives CASSPDSLSYLYSNQPQHF. The V call is TRBV19, the J call TRBJ1-5; D is possibly TRBD1 (6 bases). This CDR3 has 19 amino acids. Trimming took off 5 bases at V and 0 bases at J, with 23 bases between the two ends. Germline V gene lookup returns CDR1 LNHDA and CDR2 SQIVND (reference sequence).

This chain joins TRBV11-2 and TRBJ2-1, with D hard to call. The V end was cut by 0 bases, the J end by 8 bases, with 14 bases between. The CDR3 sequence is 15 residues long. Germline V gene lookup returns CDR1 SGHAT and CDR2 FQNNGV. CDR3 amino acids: CASSLDRPVRDEQFF. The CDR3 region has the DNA TGTGCCAGCAGCTTAGACCGCCCCGTCCGGGATGAGCAGTTCTTC.